Listed here are 24 T cell receptor beta chains from one sample, sequenced in a study of CD8+ T cells in alopecia areata. TCR sequencing used cDNA made by reverse transcription of extracted RNA. Only in-frame clones appear in the TCRdb table, and some are missing; sequencing was by immunoSEQ multiplex PCR. Of some 110,000 clones in the sample, roughly two fifths were seen once. Sequencing was done on a sample of CD4+ T cells sorted from blood. All receptors come from a human donor with alopecia areata.

The chain links TRBV12-5 to TRBJ2-3; either TRBD1 or TRBD2 may supply D (6 bases each). The CDR3 length is 15 residues. Germline V gives CDR1 LGHNT, CDR2 FRNRAP. Trimming shortened V by 0 bases and J by 6 bases, and 13 bases separated the two germline ends. CDR3 sequence reads: CASGLVGGQEDTQYF. The CDR3 coding sequence is TGTGCTAGTGGTTTGGTAGGGGGGCAGGAGGATACGCAGTATTTT.

This clone came up a few times. V usage is TRBV7-2 and J usage is TRBJ1-1; no clear D gene. The CDR3 has 13 residues. V was pared by 6 bases and J by 0 bases, with 8 bases between. In germline, CDR1 is SGHTA, CDR2 FQGNSA. The CDR3 DNA follows: TGTGCCAGCAGTCGGTCAATGAACACTGAAGCTTTCTTT. Its protein is CASSRSMNTEAFF.

V gene TRBV30 combines with J gene TRBJ2-5; D is perhaps TRBD2 (6 bases). CDR3 length: 16 residues. Germline V gives CDR1 GTSNPN, CDR2 SVGIG (reference sequence). Trimming removed 3 bases from V and 5 bases from J, with 22 bases in between. The CDR3 spells CAWSAGVLASGETQYF. The CDR3 region has the DNA TGTGCCTGGAGCGCAGGAGTCCTAGCGTCCGGGGAGACCCAGTACTTC.

This clone was recorded a few times. The V call is TRBV5-1, the J call TRBJ2-1, with 7 bases identical to TRBD2. Germline values: CDR1 SGHRS, CDR2 YFSETQ. V gave up 4 bases and J gave up 11 bases; unmatched junction bases: 9. The CDR3 runs 13 residues. As DNA, the CDR3 is TGCGCCAGCAGCCCAGGAATGACTAGCCAGCAGTTCTTC. This codes for CASSPGMTSQQFF.

This CDR3 reads CVAGQGHTEQYF. CDR3 DNA sequence: TGTGTCGCGGGACAGGGACACACCGAGCAGTACTTC. The genes are TRBV28 and TRBJ2-7, with TRBD1 matching over 9 bases. Germline CDR1 and CDR2: MDHEN and SYDVKM. The CDR3 is made up of 12 amino acids.

The CDR3 loop is CASIETSGGYNEQFF. CDR3 coding DNA: TGTGCCAGCATCGAGACTAGCGGGGGTTACAATGAGCAGTTCTTC. The gene calls are TRBV6-5 and TRBJ2-1; 12 positions agree with TRBD2. The CDR3 length is 15 residues. V lost 7 bases, J lost 4 bases, and 5 bases stayed unmatched. Germline lookup yields CDR1 MNHEY and CDR2 SVGAGI.

The chain combines TRBV7-9 with TRBJ2-7; maybe TRBD2 (6 bases). The V gene's germline CDR1 is SEHNR and CDR2 FQNEAQ (reference sequence). This CDR3 comprises 15 residues. Trimming took off 5 bases at V and 4 bases at J, with 18 bases between the two ends. The CDR3 spells CASSHEGRRGYEQYF. The CDR3 nucleotides read TGTGCCAGCAGCCATGAGGGGAGGCGTGGGTACGAGCAGTACTTC.

The chain employs TRBV29-1 and TRBJ2-5; D remains ambiguous. Trimming shortened V by 3 bases and J by 0 bases, and 8 bases separated the two germline ends. This CDR3 is 13 amino acids long. CDR1 is SQVTM and CDR2 is ANQGSEA in the germline V gene. The chain's CDR3 is CSVDSPDQETQYF. The CDR3 DNA reads TGCAGCGTTGACTCCCCTGACCAAGAGACCCAGTACTTC.

There are a few counts of this clone. The chain couples TRBV7-2 to TRBJ2-3; the D is unclear. This CDR3 has 13 residues. Germline V gene lookup returns CDR1 SGHTA and CDR2 FQGNSA. Trimming pared 5 bases from V and 7 bases from J, leaving 13 bases between. CDR3 in DNA: TGTGCCAGCAGCCGTGACTTAACCCATACGCAGTATTTT. Protein sequence: CASSRDLTHTQYF. Variable domain in full (rest from reference TRBV7-2 and TRBJ2-3): GAGVSQSPSNKVTEKGKDVELRCDPISGHTALYWYRQSLGQGLEFLIYFQGNSAPDKSGLPSDRFSAERTGGSVSTLTIQRTQQEDSAVYLCASSRDLTHTQYFGPGTRLTVL.

This chain uses TRBV30 with TRBJ2-6; D might be TRBD2 (5 bases). Deletions cut 6 bases from V and 0 bases from J, with 9 bases between. Germline CDR1 GTSNPN, CDR2 SVGIG (reference sequence). This CDR3 has 14 residues. The CDR3 region is CACNRGSGANVLTF. CDR3 in DNA: TGTGCCTGCAACCGGGGCTCTGGGGCCAACGTCCTGACTTTC.

The J gene is TRBJ2-7, the V gene TRBV29-1, with TRBD1 matching over 10 bases. CDR1 SQVTM and CDR2 ANQGSEA come from the germline V gene. V trimming: 6 bases; J trimming: 6 bases; junction bases outside the gene matches: 8. The CDR3 has 13 residues. CDR3 protein: CSVVYRDRGEQYF. In DNA form, the CDR3 reads TGCAGCGTAGTCTACCGGGACAGGGGCGAGCAGTACTTC.

The sample holds many counts of this clone. The CDR3 spells CASSSAPGNEQFF. In DNA, the CDR3 is TGTGCCAGCAGCTCAGCCCCCGGGAATGAGCAGTTCTTC. The gene calls are TRBV14 and TRBJ2-1; D unclear. The CDR3 sequence is 13 residues long. From germline, CDR1 is SGHDN and CDR2 FVKESK. The V and J ends lost 5 bases and 7 bases respectively, with 12 bases between them.

V gene TRBV18 combines with J gene TRBJ1-4; D not resolved. This CDR3 comprises 15 residues. The germline V gene encodes CDR1 KGHSH and CDR2 LQKENI. Trimming took 2 bases from V and 8 from J, leaving 15 bases between them. The CDR3 reads CASSPDPTVREKLFF. CDR3 sequence (DNA): TGTGCCAGCTCACCAGACCCTACCGTTAGGGAAAAACTGTTTTTT.

This chain connects TRBV7-2 to TRBJ1-5; D remains ambiguous. Trimming removed 3 bases at V and 8 bases at J, with 8 bases between. This CDR3 has 12 amino acids. Germline assignment: CDR1 SGHTA and CDR2 FQGNSA. CDR3 bases: TGTGCCAGCAGCTTTATGTACGAGCCCCAGCATTTT. Residues: CASSFMYEPQHF.

V gene TRBV29-1 combines with J gene TRBJ1-2; TRBD1 is a possible D gene (6 bases). Deletions cut 4 bases from V and 3 bases from J, with 12 bases between. The CDR3 totals 13 residues. Looked up from germline, CDR1 is SQVTM and CDR2 is ANQGSEA. The CDR3 nucleotides are TGCAGCGTTGTCAGGGACATATACTATGGCTACACCTTC. Translation: CSVVRDIYYGYTF.

This chain uses TRBV15 with TRBJ2-6; D not certain. The CDR3 is made up of 14 amino acids. Trimming removed 0 bases from V and 3 bases from J, with 3 bases in between. Germline V gives CDR1 LNHNV, CDR2 YYDKDF (reference sequence). CDR3 in amino acids: CATSRELGANVLTF. The CDR3 coding sequence is TGTGCCACCAGCAGAGAACTTGGGGCCAACGTCCTGACTTTC.

This chain joins TRBV10-3 and TRBJ2-5; the match to TRBD1 covers 7 bases. The CDR3 sequence is 13 residues long. CDR1 and CDR2 (germline): ENHRY, SYGVKD. V shed 6 bases and J 1 base; nucleotides not matched to a gene: 2. DNA of the CDR3: TGTGCCATCAGCCGGGACAGCCAAGAGACCCAGTACTTC. Residues: CAISRDSQETQYF.

V usage is TRBV29-1 and J usage is TRBJ2-7, with 8 bases lining up with TRBD2. CDR3 size: 12 residues. V was pared by 4 bases and J by 9 bases, with 8 bases of the junction left unmatched. Germline V gene data show CDR1 as SQVTM and CDR2 as ANQGSEA. The CDR3 nucleotides are TGCAGCGTTGGGATCGCCCGGGGGGGGCAGTACTTC. This translates into CSVGIARGGQYF.

The V gene is TRBV29-1, the J gene TRBJ1-1; D is possibly TRBD1 (6 bases). Trimming took off 4 bases at V and 0 bases at J, with 12 bases between the two ends. Germline V gene data show CDR1 as SQVTM and CDR2 as ANQGSEA. CDR3 size: 14 residues. CDR3: CSVVDRPLNTEAFF. The CDR3 DNA is TGCAGCGTTGTGGACAGACCCTTGAACACTGAAGCTTTCTTT. Full variable domain (missing parts from reference TRBV29-1 and TRBJ1-1): SAVISQKPSRDICQRGTSLTIQCQVDSQVTMMFWYRQQPGQSLTLIATANQGSEATYESGFVIDKFPISRPNLTFSTLTVSNMSPEDSSIYLCSVVDRPLNTEAFFGQGTRLTVV.

A remark on this clone: The same CDR3 can be traced to other DNA sequences in this sample. The chain employs TRBV29-1 and TRBJ1-2, with 8 bases aligning to TRBD1. This CDR3 has 11 residues. Trimming removed 5 bases from V and 5 bases from J; junction bases left unmatched: 1. Germline CDR1 SQVTM, CDR2 ANQGSEA. CDR3 loop: CSVRTGYGYTF. The CDR3 DNA reads TGCAGCGTTAGGACAGGGTATGGCTACACCTTC.

This clone was counted a single time. V usage is TRBV29-1 and J usage is TRBJ1-5; D is perhaps TRBD1 (5 bases). There are 13 residues in the CDR3. The V gene's germline CDR1 is SQVTM and CDR2 ANQGSEA. V gave up 4 bases and J gave up 5 bases, with 12 bases separating them. Here the CDR3 DNA reads TGCAGCGTTGCCCAGGGTTACGATCAGCCCCAGCATTTT. Translating it yields CSVAQGYDQPQHF. The full variable domain, rest sourced from reference TRBV29-1 and TRBJ1-5, is SAVISQKPSRDICQRGTSLTIQCQVDSQVTMMFWYRQQPGQSLTLIATANQGSEATYESGFVIDKFPISRPNLTFSTLTVSNMSPEDSSIYLCSVAQGYDQPQHFGDGTRLSIL.

The rearrangement uses TRBV4-2 and TRBJ2-4; possibly TRBD1 or TRBD2 for D (5 bases each). The CDR3 is 19 amino acids. CDR1 LGHNA and CDR2 YNFKEQ come from the germline V gene. The germline V and J ends were trimmed by 1 base and 6 bases, with 25 bases remaining between them. DNA of the CDR3: TGTGCCAGCAGCCAAGGTCGCAGAGGGGCACCCGGAGAGGGAAACATTCAGTACTTC. Its translation: CASSQGRRGAPGEGNIQYF.

The rearrangement joins TRBV12-5 to TRBJ1-5; D is unclear. V lost 1 base and J 3 bases, leaving 10 bases between the germline ends. The V gene's germline CDR1 is LGHNT and CDR2 FRNRAP. The CDR3 sequence is 15 residues long. In DNA, the CDR3 is TGTGCTAGTGGTTTGGGGTGGTTGACCAATCAGCCCCAGCATTTT. This gives the protein CASGLGWLTNQPQHF. The variable domain in full, with the rest retrieved from reference TRBV12-5 and TRBJ1-5, is DARVTQTPRHKVTEMGQEVTMRCQPILGHNTVFWYRQTMMQGLELLAYFRNRAPLDDSGMPKDRFSAEMPDATLATLKIQPSEPRDSAVYFCASGLGWLTNQPQHFGDGTRLSIL.

This clone was observed once. The CDR3 region is CASSLDLTGPNQPQHF. The CDR3 DNA reads as TGTGCCAGCAGCTTAGATTTGACAGGGCCAAATCAGCCCCAGCATTTT. The chain links TRBV7-2 to TRBJ1-5, with TRBD1 matching 7 bases. The CDR3 sequence is 16 residues long. CDR1 SGHTA and CDR2 FQGNSA come from the germline V gene. J lost 4 bases, V lost 1 base, and 7 bases had no gene match.